This TCR beta chain emerged from a study of T cell responses to AZD1222 COVID-19 vaccine (dated by TCRdb to the early 2020s). Regarding the research as a whole: TCR sequencing was performed for roughly 240 trial participants, of whom 207 were given two doses of AZD1222 and some 26 were given two doses of MenACWY control vaccine. Trial participants were enrolled into age subgroups of 18-55, 56-69 and 70-plus years, which contained around 150, 28 and 57 TCR-sequenced participants, respectively. The paper as a whole reports these results and caveats: Vaccine-associated CD4 TCRs spanned the whole spike protein, with dominant responses in regions 160-218 and 743-854. Most participants were white British and females outnumbered males, and the authors suggested that clonal diversity may have been underestimated. Conclusions about previously exposed vaccinees are limited because only five to seven AZD1222 recipients were SARS-CoV-2 seropositive at baseline. The 56-69-year group was small, and its depth increase did not reach significance, likely because of low power. Because no day 14 peak-response samples were available, the repertoires could be characterized only after the peak T cell response. After two AZD1222 doses, both the breadth and the depth of spike-specific TCRs were significantly higher than at day 0 and than in MenACWY recipients. Nearly half of unique spike-specific TCRs reportedly recognized epitopes outside regions mutated in the B.1.351 and B.1.1.7 variants.

The CDR3 regions of human TCRbeta chains were subjected to immunosequencing. From the authors' description of their analysis: TCRs in the repertoires were compared against a reference library of SARS-CoV-2-specific TCRs that had been generated with the MIRA antigen-specificity platform. Breadth meant the fraction of unique TCRs that were SARS-CoV-2-associated, whereas depth meant the fraction of total T cells that were SARS-CoV-2-associated. Using the MIRA data, each spike-specific TCR was mapped to the spike region that the TCR reacts to and placed in a CD4 or CD8 class. Log10-transformed breadth and depth values were compared by one-way ANOVA with Sidak's multiple comparisons tests. Drawn from immuneACCESS, this table holds only the in-frame rearrangements with V and J called that TCRdb kept. Clones are partly lost; checked studies trace under half to an unresolved V gene and leave the rest unexplained. The V and J calls and clone size were taken over from that table, and D and trimming were inferred from the DNA. Counted in this sample were 150,000 to 200,000 clones; 92% of them appeared once. Jointly, the top ten make up about 1% of the sample.

In light of the paper, this sample's time point label describes: about 28 days (+/-7) after the second vaccine dose. AZD1222 recipients with second doses at about 4 weeks or about 12 weeks were pooled, because spike-specific TCR depth and breadth did not differ between schedules. The vaccinee samples were drawn from two UK trials, COV001 and COV002, one of which was a single-blind randomized controlled phase 2/3 trial testing AZD1222 (ChAdOx1 nCoV-19) in healthy adults. For TCRbeta chain sequencing, PBMC samples from trial participants were taken at day 0 and at day 28 after the second dose. CDR1 and CDR2, looked up from the germline V gene, are SGHRS and YFSETQ. The CDR3 goes from the cysteine to the phenylalanine over 15 residues. CDR3 DNA is the only sequence kept; it has 45 bases, read in frame from the first base. Trimming takes 0 bases off V and 3 bases off J; junction bases not matched to a gene: 2.

As to this clone: There is no known antigen for this receptor. Base qualities are missing; no much larger clone stands one base away.

This receptor was obtained from an adult who received the AZD1222 COVID-19 vaccine. Recombination linked TRBV5-1 to TRBJ1-3; 8 central bases correspond to TRBD1. Sequences were derived from peripheral blood, sampled 28 days after the second AZD1222 dose. The CDR3: CASSLEGQVGNTIYF. The DNA is as follows: TGCGCCAGCAGCTTGGAGGGACAGGTTGGAAACACCATATATTTT.